Following are 5 T cell receptor beta chains from one sample sequenced in a study of OX40 agonist ivuxolimab in advanced cancers. The data were produced by immunoSEQ multiplex PCR, yet TCRdb's version contains in-frame clones alone and is incomplete. This sample has some 58,000 clones, with 70% to 90% found just once. Material: CD4+ or CD8+ T cells sorted from blood, obtained in a trial of the OX40 agonist ivuxolimab. The receptors were sampled from an adult with an advanced solid tumor such as melanoma, head and neck, liver or kidney cancer.

V is TRBV4-1 and J is TRBJ2-7; TRBD1 is a possible D gene (6 bases). This CDR3 has 19 residues. The germline gives CDR1 MGHRA, CDR2 YSYEKL. Between the trimmed V and J ends, which lost 2 bases and 2 bases, there was a span of 25 bases. DNA of the CDR3: TGCGCCAGCAGCCAACTCCTGGGGGCCCAGCGGAGAACGACCTACGAGCAGTACTTC. It yields the protein CASSQLLGAQRRTTYEQYF.

J is TRBJ1-4 and V is TRBV7-9; the D is unclear. Germline-derived CDR1 and CDR2 are SEHNR and FQNEAQ (reference sequence). With 2 bases removed from V and 4 bases from J, the gap between germline ends came to 8 bases. The CDR3 spans 14 residues. The CDR3 reads CASSLRQSNEKLFF. The DNA of the CDR3 is TGTGCCAGCAGCTTACGGCAGAGTAATGAAAAACTGTTTTTT.

This clone showed up just once. The rearrangement links TRBV15 to TRBJ2-1, with no clear D. The germline V gene encodes CDR1 LNHNV and CDR2 YYDKDF (reference sequence). The CDR3 covers 12 residues. V lost 3 bases, J lost 6 bases, and 6 bases lay in between. CDR3 amino acids: CATSRHGNEQFF. CDR3 bases: TGTGCCACCAGCAGGCATGGCAATGAGCAGTTCTTC.

This chain connects TRBV6-5 to TRBJ2-3, with TRBD1 as a possible D gene (5 bases). Looked up from germline, CDR1 is MNHEY and CDR2 is SVGAGI. This CDR3 is built from 15 residues. V was cut by 2 bases and J by 0 bases, with 9 bases left in between. The CDR3 DNA is TGTGCCAGCAGTTACGATCCAGGGAGCACAGATACGCAGTATTTT. This encodes CASSYDPGSTDTQYF.

The J gene is TRBJ2-1, the V gene TRBV7-3; 12 nucleotides match TRBD2. This CDR3 has 16 residues. V shed 5 bases, J shed 6 bases, and the junction held 8 bases outside the gene matches. CDR1 and CDR2 from the germline V gene are SGHTA and FQGTGA. The CDR3 region has the DNA TGTGCCAGCAGCCCCCGGCTAGCGGGAGGGTCCAATGAGCAGTTCTTC. This codes for CASSPRLAGGSNEQFF.